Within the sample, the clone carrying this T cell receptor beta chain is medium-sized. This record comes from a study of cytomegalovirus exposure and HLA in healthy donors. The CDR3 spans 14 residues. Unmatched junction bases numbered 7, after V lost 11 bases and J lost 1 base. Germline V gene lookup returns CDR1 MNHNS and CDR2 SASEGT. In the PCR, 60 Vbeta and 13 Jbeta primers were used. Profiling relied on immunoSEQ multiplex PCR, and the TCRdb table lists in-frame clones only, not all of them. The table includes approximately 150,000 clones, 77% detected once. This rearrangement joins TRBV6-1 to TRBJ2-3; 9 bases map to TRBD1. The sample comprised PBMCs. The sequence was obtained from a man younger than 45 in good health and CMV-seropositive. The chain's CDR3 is CAGDRGSGTDTQYF. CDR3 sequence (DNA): TGTGCCGGCGACAGGGGGTCGGGCACAGATACGCAGTATTTT.